In this sample, the clone carrying this TCR beta chain turned up a few times. The antigen is not known. The germline V gene encodes CDR1 SQVTM and CDR2 ANQGSEA. The CDR3 runs 13 residues. V was pared by 7 bases and J by 7 bases, with 17 bases between. This sample was taken from a study of beta chain features in type 1 diabetes. Study results and caveats: There was a possibility that cDNA sequencing over-represented cells with high TCR expression.

As every portion of the isolated RNA was reverse transcribed, the sequencing read expressed TCRB transcripts. The table came from immunoSEQ multiplex PCR; TCRdb's copy has only in-frame clones and leaves some out. The sample has roughly 300,000 clones; 7.5% to 9% are singletons. This sequence was found in a young woman in good health. The V and J genes are TRBV29-1 and TRBJ2-1; a weak D match, TRBD2 (6 bases). Specimen: central memory CD4+ T cells from blood. For the CDR3, the DNA is TGCAGCGCCGCGACTAGTATCGGGAATGAGCAGTTCTTC. It translates to CSAATSIGNEQFF.